This TCR beta chain was found in a study of immune evolution from preneoplasia to lung adenocarcinoma. The CDR3 consists of 10 residues. Germline V gene sequence: CDR1 DFQATT, CDR2 SNEGSKA (reference sequence). As regards this clone: One junction end does not reproduce the germline sequence, and a read error may be involved.

Method: immunoSEQ multiplex PCR; TCRdb's copy keeps in-frame clones and lacks some. Of 4,500 to 5,000 clones in the sample, approximately 86% were seen once. This clonotype was sampled from a person aged 45 to 59 with lung adenocarcinoma. V gene TRBV20-1 combines with J gene TRBJ2-1; tentative D call: TRBD2 (5 bases). What was sequenced was FFPE invasive lung adenocarcinoma tissue. CDR3 sequence reads: CSASRTSMLF. CDR3 bases: TGCAGTGCTAGTAGAACTAGTATGCTCTTC.